The 13 T cell receptor beta chains in this list originate from one sample, sequenced in a study of T cell clonality in common variable immunodeficiency. The protocol was immunoSEQ multiplex PCR, while the TCRdb copy is restricted to in-frame clones and leaves out a portion. Recorded here are about 39,000 clones, none singletons. What was sequenced was peripheral blood mononuclear cells. The source of these receptors is a person aged 18-70 years in good health.

This clone was recorded many times. Incomplete CDR3 DNA: TGTGCCAGCTCACAGACCCAGCGGGTGAGCACAGATACG. This gives the protein CASSQTQRVSTDT. The CDR3 in its entirety is CASSQTQRVSTDTQYF. The J gene is TRBJ2-3, the V gene TRBV18; D is perhaps TRBD2 (6 bases). The read ends 3 residues before the CDR3 terminus; that terminus is restored from the germline J gene. The CDR3 contains 16 residues. Trimming took off 4 bases at V and 0 bases at J, with 14 bases between the two ends. Germline CDR1 KGHSH, CDR2 LQKENI.

This clone has ten or more counts. The read finishes 3 residues shy of the CDR3 end, and the germline J gene is used to complete it. The chain uses TRBV2 and TRBJ2-7, with 10 nucleotides matching TRBD1. The CDR3 extends over 14 amino acids. V lost 5 bases, J lost 4 bases, and 5 bases stayed unmatched. CDR1 is SNHLY and CDR2 is FYNNEI in the germline V gene. The CDR3 DNA, read in part, is TGTGCCAGCAGTCGGGACAGGGGTGGGTACGAG. This encodes CASSRDRGGYE. The whole CDR3 region reads CASSRDRGGYEQYF.

This clone came up many times. The read ends 3 residues early relative to the CDR3; the germline J gene fills the gap. The chain links TRBV10-3 to TRBJ2-7; TRBD1 matches 7 bases. CDR1 and CDR2 (germline): ENHRY, SYGVKD. This CDR3 has 13 residues. V was pared by 9 bases and J by 3 bases, with 8 bases of the junction left unmatched. CDR3 DNA (partial): TGTGCCATTAGGACAGGATCCGACTACGAG. Residues: CAIRTGSDYE. The entire CDR3 sequence reads CAIRTGSDYEQYF.

This clone has a count of ten or more. The read gets to within 3 residues of the CDR3 end, and the germline J gene fills in the rest. The chain combines TRBV5-1 with TRBJ2-5, with 7 bases that match TRBD1. Germline lookup yields CDR1 SGHRS and CDR2 YFSETQ. The CDR3 sequence is 15 residues long. This chain's CDR3 is CASSLAPGQPYTQYF. CDR3 bases read: TGCGCCAGCAGCTTGGCCCCGGGACAGCCCTATACC.

The sample holds a few counts of this clone. The read terminates 3 residues before the CDR3 end, so the remaining end is supplied by the germline J gene. V and J are TRBV7-2 and TRBJ2-4; TRBD1 agrees at 10 bases. From germline, CDR1 is SGHTA and CDR2 FQGNSA. This CDR3 contains 15 residues. CDR3 sequence: CASSGRDRGSYGQYF. The CDR3 DNA, read in part, is TGTGCCAGCAGCGGCCGGGACAGGGGTAGCTATGGT.

This clone occurred many times. Incomplete CDR3 DNA: TGCAGTGCTAGGGGCGGGAGTTTCGGTAAAAACGAGACG. This encodes CSARGGSFGKNET. The full-length CDR3 reads as CSARGGSFGKNETQYF. The chain uses TRBV20-1 and TRBJ2-3, with 7 bases aligning to TRBD2. The CDR3 extends 3 residues past the end of the read, so its final part is completed from the germline J gene. Germline CDR1 is DFQATT and CDR2 is SNEGSKA (reference sequence). The CDR3 spans 16 residues.

This clone was recorded at least ten times. The sequenced fragment ends 3 residues before the CDR3 boundary, so the rest is inferred from the germline J gene. The V and J genes are TRBV20-1 and TRBJ2-2; 7 bases are shared with TRBD1. The germline CDR1 and CDR2 sequences are DFQATT and SNEGSKA (reference sequence). Trimming took 3 bases from V and 5 from J; bases not matched to a gene: 9. The CDR3 is 15 residues long. The sequenced part of the CDR3 DNA is TGCAGTGCTAGTTCAGGGGGTATGAAAACCGGGGAG. Translating it yields CSASSGGMKTGE. The entire CDR3 is CSASSGGMKTGELFF.

This clone was seen ten or more times. With the read ending 3 residues before the CDR3 end, the germline J gene is used to fill in that end. This sequence joins TRBV28 and TRBJ2-1, with 8 bases lining up with TRBD2. Looked up from germline, CDR1 is MDHEN and CDR2 is SYDVKM. The CDR3 covers 15 residues. Losses at the gene ends were 11 bases for V and 1 base for J; bases not matched to a gene: 10. The CDR3: CAGGLGGSSYNEQFF. The DNA read from the CDR3 is TGTGCCGGGGGACTAGGAGGGAGTTCCTACAATGAG.

In this sample, this clone turned up many times. The CDR3 goes on 3 residues after the read ends, and that part is filled in from the germline J gene. The chain is built from TRBV7-2 and TRBJ2-7; D not certain. The CDR3 is 13 residues long. Germline V gene lookup returns CDR1 SGHTA and CDR2 FQGNSA. V was trimmed by 1 base and J by 3 bases, leaving 7 bases between them. The CDR3: CASSLEPGYEQYF. The covered CDR3 bases are TGTGCCAGCAGCTTAGAACCCGGCTACGAG.

At least ten counts were recorded for this clone. The read halts 3 residues ahead of the CDR3 end, with the missing end drawn from the germline J gene. V and J are TRBV20-1 and TRBJ2-5; TRBD2 agrees at 10 bases. Germline values: CDR1 DFQATT, CDR2 SNEGSKA (reference sequence). CDR3 size: 16 residues. With 3 bases clipped from V and 5 bases from J, the junction kept 12 bases outside the gene matches. Partial CDR3 DNA: TGCAGTGCTAGCCCCTACAGCGGGAGGGGCCGGGAGACC. Protein sequence: CSASPYSGRGRET. The whole CDR3 reads CSASPYSGRGRETQYF.

This clone was observed at least ten times. Read data end 3 residues before the CDR3 end; the end is taken from the germline J gene. J is TRBJ2-7 and V is TRBV20-1; the D gene is possibly TRBD2 (5 bases). CDR1 is DFQATT and CDR2 is SNEGSKA in the germline V gene (reference sequence). Trimming pared 2 bases from V and 5 bases from J, leaving 13 bases between. The CDR3 is 13 residues long. CDR3 bases read: TGCAGTGCTAGACCGGGGAACAACAACGAG. Translated, it gives CSARPGNNNE. The full CDR3 protein reads CSARPGNNNEQYF.

This clone has ten or more counts. Its ends do not fully match the called genes, so a read error is possible. The CDR3 end is not reached by the read, which stops 3 residues before it; the germline J gene fills it in. This chain joins TRBV4-2 and TRBJ2-1, with 7 bases lining up with TRBD1. The CDR3 is 15 residues long. Germline assignment: CDR1 LGHNA and CDR2 YNFKEQ. CDR3 DNA, as far as it was read: TGCGCCAGCAGCCAAAACAGGGGCTCCTACAATGAG. Residues: CASSQNRGSYNE. The whole CDR3 protein reads CASSQNRGSYNEQFF.

This clone was counted a few times. The read halts 3 residues ahead of the CDR3 end, with the missing end drawn from the germline J gene. The V gene is TRBV7-6, the J gene TRBJ1-2, with D unclear. CDR1 and CDR2 (germline): SGHVS, FNYEAQ. The CDR3 runs to 16 residues. This CDR3 reads CASSLGAAGGTDTYTF. Incomplete CDR3 DNA: TGTGCCAGCAGCTTAGGCGCAGCGGGAGGCACAGATACC. Combining the CDR3 with reference TRBV7-6 and TRBJ1-2 gives the whole variable domain GAGVSQSPRYKVTKRGQDVALRCDPISGHVSLYWYRQALGQGPEFLTYFNYEAQQDKSGLPNDRFSAERPEGSISTLTIQRTEQRDSAMYRCASSLGAAGGTDTYTFGSGTRLTVV.